These 7 T cell receptor beta chains were sequenced from one sample in a study of shared clonotypes between healthy human individuals. Produced via immunoSEQ multiplex PCR; TCRdb's table is partial and in-frame only. This table holds 550,000 to 750,000 clones, 95% found once. CD8 cells regarded as naive lacked CD45RO, were positively chosen for CCR7, and omitted terminally differentiated effector memory CD45RA+ cells. The material sequenced was naive CD8+ T cells sorted from blood. The receptors originated from a woman younger than 45 in good health.

The gene calls are TRBV7-6 and TRBJ1-5, with no clear D. Germline values: CDR1 SGHVS, CDR2 FNYEAQ. The CDR3 contains 12 residues. Trimming took off 6 bases at V and 4 bases at J, with 7 bases between the two ends. The CDR3 nucleotides read TGTGCCAGCAGTCGAGAGAATCAGCCCCAGCATTTT. This codes for CASSRENQPQHF.

The V and J genes are TRBV30 and TRBJ2-7, with D hard to call. Looked up from germline, CDR1 is GTSNPN and CDR2 is SVGIG (reference sequence). V was shortened by 5 bases and J by 5 bases, with 19 bases between the two germline ends. The CDR3 is made up of 14 amino acids. The CDR3 is CAWSHGSGSDEQYF. In DNA form, the CDR3 reads TGTGCCTGGTCCCACGGGTCCGGCTCTGACGAGCAGTACTTC.

The table lists this clone with a count of one. The limits of the CDR3 on the DNA are not certain, so only TCRdb's listed CDR3 is given. The gene calls are TRBV10-3 and TRBJ2-3; the table's D gene call, TRBD2, was not cross checked with the DNA. Germline CDR1 reads ENHRY; CDR2 reads SYGVKD. The CDR3 sequence runs 12 residues, both termini included. The CDR3: CAIWGSGSFKYF.

The chain is built from TRBV29-1 and TRBJ1-5; 7 bases match TRBD1. The V gene's germline CDR1 is SQVTM and CDR2 ANQGSEA. J lost 3 bases, V lost 6 bases, and 2 bases had no gene match. The CDR3 spans 12 residues. CDR3 region: CSVGQINQPQHF. The CDR3 nucleotides read TGCAGCGTGGGACAGATCAATCAGCCCCAGCATTTT.

J is TRBJ1-5 and V is TRBV28; D might be TRBD1 (5 bases). Trimming stripped 4 bases from V and 2 bases from J, with 21 bases between. The CDR3 is 18 amino acids. Germline loops: CDR1 MDHEN, CDR2 SYDVKM. DNA for the CDR3: TGTGCCAGCAGTTCCGGGGGAGTAGTTGGAGTCGGCAATCAGCCCCAGCATTTT. This translates into CASSSGGVVGVGNQPQHF.

The CDR3 is CASSLFAGGNEQFF. The CDR3 region has the DNA TGTGCCAGCAGTTTATTCGCAGGGGGCAATGAGCAGTTCTTC. V and J are TRBV27 and TRBJ2-1; 7 nucleotides align to TRBD1. The J segment lost 6 bases and the V segment lost 1 base, leaving 3 bases of the junction unmatched. Germline CDR1 and CDR2: MNHEY and SMNVEV (reference sequence). CDR3 length: 14 amino acids.

This clone was seen more than once but under ten times. The chain carries TRBV10-1 and TRBJ2-7; D perhaps matches TRBD2 (5 bases). This CDR3 is 15 amino acids long. The germline CDR1 and CDR2 sequences are WNHNN and SYGVQD (reference sequence). The V end was cut by 6 bases, the J end by 2 bases, with 17 bases between. CDR3 sequence reads: CASSISNRGTYEQYF. In DNA, the CDR3 is TGCGCCAGCAGCATCTCCAATCGGGGAACCTACGAGCAGTACTTC.